The 20 T cell receptor beta chains below come from one sample, sequenced in a study of blood T cells in healthy people across ages. The authors ran a second PCR of about 6 to 11 cycles using a sample-barcoded 5' primer and a J-beta primer mix. TCRdb itself ran the 5' RACE reads through MiXCR, one entry per CDR3 protein. The table shows about 1.5 million distinct CDR3 sequences, with around 42% occurring only once. The sequencing sample was made of blood. These receptors were collected from a woman aged 18-30 years in good health.

This clonotype has more than one count but fewer than ten. The chain uses TRBV24-1 and TRBJ2-1; 9 bases match TRBD2. The germline CDR1 and CDR2 sequences are KGHDR and SFDVKD. The CDR3 length is 17 residues. The trim removed 3 bases at V and 8 bases at J, leaving 13 bases unmatched. The CDR3 DNA sequence: TGTGCCACCAGTGATCCCCGGGGTAGCGGGAGAGTCGATGAGCAGTTCTTC. Amino acids: CATSDPRGSGRVDEQFF.

The V and J genes are TRBV18 and TRBJ1-2; D is perhaps TRBD1 (5 bases). Per the germline V gene, CDR1 is KGHSH and CDR2 is LQKENI. Trimming removed 0 bases at V and 7 bases at J, with 12 bases between. This CDR3 is built from 14 residues. CDR3 loop: CASSPPGKGTGYTF. CDR3 nucleotides: TGTGCCAGCTCACCACCAGGCAAAGGGACTGGCTACACCTTC.

V and J are TRBV25-1 and TRBJ2-1; either TRBD1 or TRBD2 may supply D (5 bases each). Germline CDR1 MGHDK, CDR2 SYGVNS. Trimming took 8 bases from V and 4 from J, leaving 18 bases between them. The CDR3 length is 15 residues. Here the CDR3 reads CASSQGEKPYNEQFF. CDR3 coding DNA: TGTGCCAGCTCCCAGGGAGAAAAACCTTACAATGAGCAGTTCTTC.

A few counts support this clonotype. The chain couples TRBV20-1 to TRBJ1-2; D remains unclear. The CDR3 runs 10 residues. Germline-derived CDR1 and CDR2 are DFQATT and SNEGSKA (reference sequence). Trimming took 4 bases from V and 3 from J, leaving 3 bases between them. The CDR3 region has the DNA TGCAGTGCTAACTACTATGGCTACACCTTC. Encoded protein: CSANYYGYTF.

V and J are TRBV28 and TRBJ2-7; the D gene is possibly TRBD1 (5 bases). V was trimmed by 6 bases and J by 3 bases, leaving 15 bases between them. The CDR3 runs to 14 residues. The germline V gene has CDR1 MDHEN and CDR2 SYDVKM. CDR3 nucleotides: TGTGCCAGCAGGACAGCTAGGGGTAGCTACGAGCAGTACTTC. Its protein is CASRTARGSYEQYF.

In this sample, this clonotype turned up a few times. DNA of the CDR3: TGTGCCAGCAGTTACGCCCCTGGGGGTCCCTCTGGGGCCAACGTCCTGACTTTC. It yields the protein CASSYAPGGPSGANVLTF. This rearrangement joins TRBV6-5 to TRBJ2-6; D could derive from TRBD1 or TRBD2 (5 bases each). The V end was cut by 2 bases, the J end by 0 bases, with 14 bases between. Germline-derived CDR1 and CDR2 are MNHEY and SVGAGI. This CDR3 comprises 18 residues.

The chain has TRBV10-3 and TRBJ1-4, with TRBD1 as a possible D gene (6 bases). Germline CDR1 and CDR2: ENHRY and SYGVKD. CDR3 size: 15 residues. The V and J ends lost 6 bases and 6 bases respectively, with 17 bases between them. The CDR3 coding sequence is TGTGCCATCAGGGGAGGGGGGACGGACGATGAAAAACTGTTTTTT. Amino acids: CAIRGGGTDDEKLFF.

The V gene is TRBV4-1, the J gene TRBJ2-3, with TRBD2 as a possible D gene (7 bases). V lost 4 bases to trimming and J lost 3 bases, with 20 bases between them. Germline loops: CDR1 MGHRA, CDR2 YSYEKL. This CDR3 comprises 17 residues. The CDR3 coding sequence is TGCGCCAGCAGCCTCCCGGGAGGCAGGGGTATGACAGATACGCAGTATTTT. It specifies CASSLPGGRGMTDTQYF.

The V and J genes are TRBV12-3 or TRBV12-4 and TRBJ2-3; 9 bases are shared with TRBD1. This CDR3 has 15 residues. J was trimmed by 5 bases and V by 6 bases; bases with no gene match: 9. The CDR3 loop reads CASRDDRGKGDTQYF. CDR3 bases: TGTGCCAGCAGAGACGACAGGGGGAAGGGAGATACGCAGTATTTT.

The rearrangement links TRBV20-1 to TRBJ1-2; D remains ambiguous. CDR1 and CDR2 (germline): DFQATT, SNEGSKA (reference sequence). Trimming took off 2 bases at V and 4 bases at J, with 14 bases between the two ends. This CDR3 spans 14 amino acids. The CDR3 nucleotides read TGCAGTGCTAGATCGATCGGACTTGGCTATGGCTACACCTTC. Protein product: CSARSIGLGYGYTF.

The chain links TRBV6-5 to TRBJ2-7, with a tentative D call TRBD1 (6 bases). This CDR3 comprises 18 residues. Trimming removed 1 base from V and 4 bases from J, with 23 bases in between. CDR1 and CDR2 (germline): MNHEY, SVGAGI. Here the CDR3 reads CASSYFYFDRTTFYEQYF. In nucleotides, the CDR3 is TGTGCCAGCAGTTACTTTTATTTCGACAGGACAACCTTTTACGAGCAGTACTTC.

The rearrangement uses TRBV6-6 and TRBJ1-1; TRBD1 matches at 7 bases. The CDR3 spans 16 residues. V trimming: 6 bases; J trimming: 2 bases; junction bases outside the gene matches: 12. The V gene's germline CDR1 is MNHNY and CDR2 SVGAGI (reference sequence). The CDR3 DNA reads as TGTGCCAGCAGAGACAGGGTCTTCGGCGACAACACTGAAGCTTTCTTT. It yields the protein CASRDRVFGDNTEAFF.

The gene calls are TRBV11-2 and TRBJ2-1; TRBD2 matches at 8 bases. Germline V gene sequence: CDR1 SGHAT, CDR2 FQNNGV. The CDR3 has 15 residues. Trimming removed 7 bases from V and 9 bases from J; junction bases left unmatched: 14. CDR3 in DNA: TGTGCCAGCATCCTGAGACTAGCGTCGGTGGGTGAGCAGTTCTTC. This codes for CASILRLASVGEQFF.

This sequence joins TRBV2 and TRBJ2-4; 8 bases are shared with TRBD1. The length of the CDR3 is 14 residues. Trimming at V came to 6 bases and at J to 3 bases, leaving 4 bases not matched to a gene. Germline V gene data show CDR1 as SNHLY and CDR2 as FYNNEI. CDR3 in amino acids: CASSETGVKNIQYF. As DNA, the CDR3 is TGTGCCAGCAGCGAGACAGGGGTCAAAAACATTCAGTACTTC.

V is TRBV5-5 and J is TRBJ2-7; D may correspond to TRBD1 or TRBD2 (5 bases each). The CDR3 runs to 13 residues. CDR1 and CDR2 from the germline V gene are SGHKS and YYEKEE (reference sequence). Trimming left V 0 bases short and J 7 bases short, with 11 bases between. In DNA, the CDR3 is TGTGCCAGCAGCTTGGCAGAGGGGATGGAGCAGTACTTC. Translation: CASSLAEGMEQYF.

The chain recombines TRBV2 with TRBJ2-1; D might be TRBD1 (6 bases). Germline V gene data show CDR1 as SNHLY and CDR2 as FYNNEI. The CDR3 extends over 13 amino acids. Written as DNA, the CDR3 is TGTGCGACAGGCTCGATCTCCTACAATGAGCAGTTCTTC. Encoded protein: CATGSISYNEQFF.

The chain employs TRBV5-1 and TRBJ1-1; D may be TRBD1 (6 bases). Germline V gene lookup returns CDR1 SGHRS and CDR2 YFSETQ. Trimming pared 7 bases from V and 1 base from J, leaving 14 bases between. The CDR3 consists of 14 residues. CDR3 in amino acids: CASGRGQTNTEAFF. In DNA form, the CDR3 reads TGCGCCAGCGGACGAGGACAGACGAACACTGAAGCTTTCTTT. The full variable domain, its missing parts supplied by reference TRBV5-1 and TRBJ1-1, is KAGVTQTPRYLIKTRGQQVTLSCSPISGHRSVSWYQQTPGQGLQFLFEYFSETQRNKGNFPGRFSGRQFSNSRSEMNVSTLELGDSALYLCASGRGQTNTEAFFGQGTRLTVV.

The CDR3 loop is CASRTGQNNQPQHF. The CDR3 DNA sequence: TGTGCCAGCAGGACCGGACAGAACAATCAGCCCCAGCATTTT. The chain uses TRBV28 and TRBJ1-5, with a weak D call TRBD1 (6 bases). The CDR3 loop spans 14 amino acids. The V gene's germline CDR1 is MDHEN and CDR2 SYDVKM. Trimming took 6 bases from V and 3 from J, leaving 12 bases between them.

This clonotype was detected many times. The rearrangement links TRBV20-1 to TRBJ2-3; D may be TRBD2 (5 bases). This CDR3 is 16 amino acids long. The germline gives CDR1 DFQATT, CDR2 SNEGSKA (reference sequence). V lost 1 base and J 4 bases, leaving 18 bases between the germline ends. The CDR3 DNA follows: TGCAGTGCTAGAGTTGTCCGGGAAAGAGGGCCAGATACGCAGTATTTT. This encodes CSARVVRERGPDTQYF.

Concerning this clonotype: A much larger clone sits a single nucleotide away, making a read error possible. V usage is TRBV6-6 and J usage is TRBJ2-3; D unclear. The CDR3 runs to 15 residues. CDR1 is MNHNY, CDR2 SVGAGI, per germline (reference sequence). The DNA for the CDR3 is TGTGCCTGCAGTTACCCAGCGACTCGCACAGATACGCAGTATTTT. This codes for CACSYPATRTDTQYF.